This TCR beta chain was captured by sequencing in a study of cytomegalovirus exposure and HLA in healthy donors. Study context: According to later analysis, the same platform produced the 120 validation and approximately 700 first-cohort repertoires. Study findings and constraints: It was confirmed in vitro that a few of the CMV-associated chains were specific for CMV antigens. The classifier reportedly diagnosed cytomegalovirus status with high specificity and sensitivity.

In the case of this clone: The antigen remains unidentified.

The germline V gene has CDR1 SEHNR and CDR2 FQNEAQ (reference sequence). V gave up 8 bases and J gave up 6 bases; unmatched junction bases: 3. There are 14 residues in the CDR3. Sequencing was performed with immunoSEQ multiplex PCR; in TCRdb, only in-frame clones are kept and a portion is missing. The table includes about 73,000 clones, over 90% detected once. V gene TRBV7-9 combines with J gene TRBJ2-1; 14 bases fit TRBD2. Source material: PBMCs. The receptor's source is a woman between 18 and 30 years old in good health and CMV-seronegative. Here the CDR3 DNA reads TGTGCCAGCCCCGGGACTAGCGGGGGCAATGAGCAGTTCTTC. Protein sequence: CASPGTSGGNEQFF.